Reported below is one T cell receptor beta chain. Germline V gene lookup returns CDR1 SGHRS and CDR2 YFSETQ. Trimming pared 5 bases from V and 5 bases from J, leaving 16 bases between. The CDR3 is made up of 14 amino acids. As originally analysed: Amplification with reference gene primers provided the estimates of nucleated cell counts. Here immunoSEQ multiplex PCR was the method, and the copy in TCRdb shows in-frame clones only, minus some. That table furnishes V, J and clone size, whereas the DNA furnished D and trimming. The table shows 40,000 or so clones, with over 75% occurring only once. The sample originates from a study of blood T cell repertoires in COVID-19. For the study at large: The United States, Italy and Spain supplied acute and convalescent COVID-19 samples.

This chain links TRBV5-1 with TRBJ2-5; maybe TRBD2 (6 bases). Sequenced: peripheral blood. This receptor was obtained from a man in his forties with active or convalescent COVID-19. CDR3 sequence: CASRRELAIETQYF. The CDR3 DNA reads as TGCGCCAGCAGGCGCGAACTAGCAATCGAGACCCAGTACTTC.